The rows below give T cell receptor beta chains drawn from one sample of a study of T cells in Graves' hyperthyroidism and ophthalmopathy. TCRdb processed the multiplex PCR reads anew with MiXCR; each CDR3 protein has one entry. The sample contains 480,000 or so distinct CDR3 sequences, 40% to 55% of which appear only once. Sequencing was carried out using peripheral blood or thyroid tissue (not recorded which). The receptors shown here come from an adult woman with Graves' disease, either hyperthyroidism or ophthalmopathy (not recorded which). Each CDR3 is given with its conserved first and last residue. A D gene is named only where the DNA matches it firmly. Some rows mark clone size as missing; the rest say once, few, many or name a class of expanded clone.

TRBV14	-	TRBJ2-3	TRBD2	TGTGCCAGCAGCCCCAGCGGGGGAGCCACAGATACGCAGTATTTT	CASSPSGGATDTQYF
TRBV10-3	-	TRBJ2-5	TRBD1	TGTGCCATAGGAGCAGGGGGCCCTCAAGAGACCCAGTACTTC	CAIGAGGPQETQYF
TRBV7-3	many	TRBJ2-7	TRBD2	TGTGCCAGCAGCCCCCAAGCGGGGGCCGCGGGCGACGAGCAGTACTTC	CASSPQAGAAGDEQYF
TRBV20-1	-	TRBJ2-7	-	TGCAGTGCTAGAGATCTTGGTGTCGAGCAGTACTTC	CSARDLGVEQYF
TRBV29-1	few	TRBJ2-3	-	TGCAGCTTAGTACGGGCAGATACGCAGTATTTT	CSLVRADTQYF
TRBV7-2	-	TRBJ2-5	-	TGTGCCAGCAGCGCCCGTCCTGGAGAGACCCAGTACTTC	CASSARPGETQYF
TRBV10-3	-	TRBJ1-1	TRBD1	TGTGCCATCAGGGGAGGACAGGGAGAAGCTTTCTTT	CAIRGGQGEAFF
TRBV20-1	-	TRBJ2-2	TRBD1	TGCAGTGCTGAGTGGGACAGGGGAATCAGCCCCAGCATTTTT	CSAEWDRGISPSIF
TRBV20-1	many	TRBJ1-5	-	TGCAGTGCCCGTATATTCGGTCAGCCCCAGCATTTT	CSARIFGQPQHF
TRBV29-1	-	TRBJ2-6	-	TGCAGCAGTTTGGAGGGGTCTGGGGCCAACGTCCTGACTTTC	CSSLEGSGANVLTF
TRBV20-1	many	TRBJ2-7	-	TGCAGTGCTAGATGGCCCAGAGGCTCCTACGAGCAGTACTTC	CSARWPRGSYEQYF
TRBV7-2	many	TRBJ1-6	-	TGTGCCAGCAGTCCCAGGGTCCTGAATTCACCCCTCCACTTT	CASSPRVLNSPLHF
TRBV7-8	-	TRBJ1-6	-	TGTGCCAGCAGCTTGCCGACCTCGAATTCACCCCTCCACTTT	CASSLPTSNSPLHF
TRBV7-2	many	TRBJ2-7	-	TGTGCCAGCAGCTTAGATGGGGGACCCTACGAGCAGTACTTC	CASSLDGGPYEQYF
TRBV7-6	many	TRBJ2-7	TRBD1	TGTGCCAGCAGCTTAAGACCGGGACAGCCTTACGAGCAGTACTTC	CASSLRPGQPYEQYF